Sequencing of this TCR beta chain was carried out in a study of shared clonotypes between healthy human individuals. About the research overall: CD8 memory received one plate per donor, CD8 naive two, CD4 memory three and CD4 naive three. Whole-study findings and limits: Clonotypes shared by all four sorted-subset donors had higher generation probabilities than non-shared clonotypes.

Comment on this clone: Antigen unknown.

CDR3 size: 15 residues. Germline lookup yields CDR1 SGHNT and CDR2 YYREEE (reference sequence). V lost 4 bases, J lost 5 bases, and 8 bases stayed unmatched. It was across several immunoSEQ plates that each subset's genomic DNA was evenly split. Sequenced by immunoSEQ multiplex PCR; TCRdb stores in-frame clones only, minus some. The sample includes roughly 2.5 million clones, roughly nine tenths of them seen just once. Both subsets, CD45RA+ naive and CD45RA-negative memory, were split from the CD4+ cells. This rearrangement joins TRBV5-4 to TRBJ2-4, with TRBD1 identical over 8 bases. The material sequenced was naive CD4+ T cells sorted from blood. Sample subset: CD45RA+ positively selected. This TCR was recovered from a man younger than 35 in good health. CDR3 nucleotides: TGTGCCAGCAGCACCAGTCAGGGGGCCCAAAACATTCAGTACTTC. Translating gives CASSTSQGAQNIQYF.